This TCR beta chain was found in a study of radiotherapy plus CTLA-4 blockade in lung cancer (dated by TCRdb to between 2018 and 2020). Some background on the complete study: Among the enrolled patients, around 17% had an objective response, and 31% reached disease control.

The study tested focal radiation therapy combined with CTLA-4 blockade (ipilimumab) in patients with chemo-refractory metastatic non-small-cell lung cancer. The paper's findings and limits, for the study overall: After treatment with radiotherapy and ipilimumab, TCR clones that came from tumors expanded in the peripheral blood. The strongest predictors of response were reported to be early dynamic shifts in blood T cell clones along with a rise in serum interferon-beta following radiation.

Preparation of the library involved the immunoSEQ multiplex PCR assay. TCRdb limited this immuneACCESS table to in-frame rearrangements with V and J called. A share of clones is missing; checked studies link under half to unresolved V genes, and the rest is unexplained. This sample holds fewer than 65,000 clones; about four fifths were observed only once. Jointly, the top ten make up roughly 5% of the sample. The germline V gene (reference sequence) provides CDR1 LNHNV and CDR2 YYDKDF. Including cysteine and phenylalanine, the CDR3 has 16 amino acids. CDR3 DNA only is kept here, 48 bases in frame from base 1. The V end gives up 1 base and the J end 7 bases, leaving 11 bases in the junction not matched to a gene. A remark on this clone: Its antigen is not yet known. No qualities accompany the bases; no much larger clone lies one base away.

The receptor comes from a human donor with non-small cell lung cancer whose response to radiotherapy plus ipilimumab could not be evaluated. The sample consisted of peripheral blood, taken from a patient treated with radiotherapy plus ipilimumab. Here the chain combines TRBV15 and TRBJ1-2; 8 central bases correspond to TRBD1. The CDR3 protein: CATSRGLTGEFGGYTF. The DNA sequence is as follows: TGTGCCACCAGCAGAGGGTTGACAGGGGAGTTTGGTGGCTACACCTTC.